This T cell receptor beta chain was identified in a study of response to subunit inactivated influenza vaccine. Ten or more counts support this clonotype. TCRdb re-called the RT-PCR reads through MiXCR, storing one row per CDR3 protein. The sample lists about 500,000 distinct CDR3 sequences, approximately 7.2% occurring once. The length of the CDR3 is 13 residues. V was shortened by 2 bases and J by 1 base, with 5 bases between the two germline ends. Germline loops: CDR1 MNHEY, CDR2 SVGAGI. The V gene is TRBV6-5, the J gene TRBJ1-1; D is ambiguous. The source is a man between 50 and 75 years old who received an inactivated influenza vaccine. The material was PBMCs from blood, obtained about 24 months after vaccination. The CDR3 is CASSYRPNTEAFF. The CDR3 region has the DNA TGTGCCAGCAGTTACCGACCGAACACTGAAGCTTTCTTT.